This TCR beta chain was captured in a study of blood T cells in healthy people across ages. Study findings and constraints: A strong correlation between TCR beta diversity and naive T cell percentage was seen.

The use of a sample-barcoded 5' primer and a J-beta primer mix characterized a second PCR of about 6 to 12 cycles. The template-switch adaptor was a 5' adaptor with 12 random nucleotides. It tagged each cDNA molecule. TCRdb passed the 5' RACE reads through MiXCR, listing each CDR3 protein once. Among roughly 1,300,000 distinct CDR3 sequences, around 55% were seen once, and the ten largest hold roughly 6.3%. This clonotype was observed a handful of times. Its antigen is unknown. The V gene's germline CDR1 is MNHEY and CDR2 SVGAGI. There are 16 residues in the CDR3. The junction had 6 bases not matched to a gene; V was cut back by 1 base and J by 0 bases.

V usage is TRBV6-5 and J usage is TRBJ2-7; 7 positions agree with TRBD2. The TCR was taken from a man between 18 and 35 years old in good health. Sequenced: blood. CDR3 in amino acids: CASSYFLPGGSYEQYF. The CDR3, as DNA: TGTGCCAGCAGTTACTTCCTCCCGGGGGGCTCCTACGAGCAGTACTTC.